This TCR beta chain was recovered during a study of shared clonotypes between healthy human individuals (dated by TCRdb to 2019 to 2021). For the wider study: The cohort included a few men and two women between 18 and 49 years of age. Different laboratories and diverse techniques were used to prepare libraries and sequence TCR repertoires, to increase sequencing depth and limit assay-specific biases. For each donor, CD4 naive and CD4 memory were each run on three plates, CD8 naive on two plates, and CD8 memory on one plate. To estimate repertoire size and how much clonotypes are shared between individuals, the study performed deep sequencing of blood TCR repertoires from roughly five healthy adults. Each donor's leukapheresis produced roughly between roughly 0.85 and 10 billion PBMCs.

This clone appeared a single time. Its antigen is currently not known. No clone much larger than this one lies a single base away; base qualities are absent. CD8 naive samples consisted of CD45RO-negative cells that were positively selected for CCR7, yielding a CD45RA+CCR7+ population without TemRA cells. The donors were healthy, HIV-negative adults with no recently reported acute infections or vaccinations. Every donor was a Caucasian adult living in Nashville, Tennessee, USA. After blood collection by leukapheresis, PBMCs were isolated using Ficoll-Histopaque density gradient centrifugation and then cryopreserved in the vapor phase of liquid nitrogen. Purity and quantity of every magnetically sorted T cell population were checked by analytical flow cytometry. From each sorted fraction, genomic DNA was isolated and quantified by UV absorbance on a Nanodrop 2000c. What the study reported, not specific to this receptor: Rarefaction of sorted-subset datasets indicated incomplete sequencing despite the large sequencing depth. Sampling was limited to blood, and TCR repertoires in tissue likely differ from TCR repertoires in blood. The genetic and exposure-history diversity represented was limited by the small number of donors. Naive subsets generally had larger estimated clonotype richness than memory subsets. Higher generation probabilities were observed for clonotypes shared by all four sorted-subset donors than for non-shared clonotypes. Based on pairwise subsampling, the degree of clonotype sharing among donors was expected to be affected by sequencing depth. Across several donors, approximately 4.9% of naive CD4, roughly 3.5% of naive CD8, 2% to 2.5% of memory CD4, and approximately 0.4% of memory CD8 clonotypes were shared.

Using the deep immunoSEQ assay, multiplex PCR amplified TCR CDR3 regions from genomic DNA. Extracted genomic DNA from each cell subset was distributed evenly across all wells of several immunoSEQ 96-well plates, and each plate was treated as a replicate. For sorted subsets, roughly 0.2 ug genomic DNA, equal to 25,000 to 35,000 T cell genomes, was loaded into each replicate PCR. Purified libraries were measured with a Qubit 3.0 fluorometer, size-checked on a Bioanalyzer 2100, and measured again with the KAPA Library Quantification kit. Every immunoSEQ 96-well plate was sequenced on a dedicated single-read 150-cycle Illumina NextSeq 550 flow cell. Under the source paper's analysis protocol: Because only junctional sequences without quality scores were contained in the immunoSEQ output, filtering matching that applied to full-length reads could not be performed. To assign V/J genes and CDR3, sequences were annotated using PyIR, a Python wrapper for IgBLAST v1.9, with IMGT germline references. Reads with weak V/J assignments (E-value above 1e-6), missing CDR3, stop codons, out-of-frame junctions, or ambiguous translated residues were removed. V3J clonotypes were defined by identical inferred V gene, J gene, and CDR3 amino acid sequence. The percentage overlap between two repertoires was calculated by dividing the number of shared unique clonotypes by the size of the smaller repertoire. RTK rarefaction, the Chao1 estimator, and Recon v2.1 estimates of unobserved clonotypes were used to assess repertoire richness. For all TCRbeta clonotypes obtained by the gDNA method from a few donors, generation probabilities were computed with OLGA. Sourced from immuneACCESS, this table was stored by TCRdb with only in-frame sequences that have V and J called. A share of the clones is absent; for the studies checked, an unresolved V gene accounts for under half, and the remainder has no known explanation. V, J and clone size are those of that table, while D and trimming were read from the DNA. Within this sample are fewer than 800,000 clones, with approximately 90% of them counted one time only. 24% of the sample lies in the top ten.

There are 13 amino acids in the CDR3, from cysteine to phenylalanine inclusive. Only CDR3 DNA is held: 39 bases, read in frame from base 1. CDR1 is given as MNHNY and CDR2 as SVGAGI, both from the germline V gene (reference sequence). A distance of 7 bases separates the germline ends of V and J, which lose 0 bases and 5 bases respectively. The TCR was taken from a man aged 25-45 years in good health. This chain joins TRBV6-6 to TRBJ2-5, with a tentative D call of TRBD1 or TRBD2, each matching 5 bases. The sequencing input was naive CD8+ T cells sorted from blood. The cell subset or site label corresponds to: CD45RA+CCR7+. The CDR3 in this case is CASSYSGTETQYF. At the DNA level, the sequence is TGTGCCAGCAGTTACTCTGGGACCGAGACCCAGTACTTC.